The source of this TCR beta chain is a study of cytomegalovirus exposure and HLA in healthy donors. The ends were cut back, 2 bases at V and 4 bases at J, with 11 bases in the middle. In germline, CDR1 is KGHSH, CDR2 LQKENI. CDR3 size: 14 residues. Though probably carrying unrecorded immune exposures, donors were nominally healthy at sampling. Regarding this clone: Its matching antigen is unknown.

Findings and caveats of the study: TCR beta V- and J-gene trimming was later associated with a missense DCLRE1C variant. Apart from CMV serostatus, no immune exposure information was available.

The PCR ran on 60 Vbeta and 13 Jbeta primers. TCRdb's copy holds only in-frame clones and misses some; the assay was immunoSEQ multiplex PCR. The sample records about 67,000 clones, 65% to 70% being singletons. This rearrangement joins TRBV18 to TRBJ1-1, with D hard to call. Sequencing used PBMCs. This TCR came from a woman younger than 45 in good health and CMV-seronegative. CDR3 DNA: TGTGCCAGCTCACCAAGAGGGAGAGGCACTGAAGCTTTCTTT. Its translation is CASSPRGRGTEAFF.